This T cell receptor (beta chain) was captured in a study of OX40 agonist ivuxolimab in advanced cancers. Study summary: Patients were roughly 87% male with ages roughly 20 to 90, mean about 65.

This CDR3 is built from 15 residues. Germline CDR1 MNHNY, CDR2 SVGAGI (reference sequence). The J segment lost 7 bases and the V segment lost 0 bases, leaving 6 bases of the junction unmatched. Findings of the study overall: Clonal expansion by week 6 occurred in CD4+ and CD8+ blood T cells (at 0.1 to 3.0 mg/kg).

Libraries were prepared by immunoSEQ multiplex PCR; TCRdb keeps only in-frame clonotypes and omits some of them. Altogether tens of thousands of clones are present, about 91% being singletons, with the ten largest covering more than 9.5%. Comments on this clone: Its matching antigen is unknown.

The rearrangement joins TRBV6-6 to TRBJ2-5; 9 bases fit TRBD2. This clonotype was sampled from an adult with an advanced solid tumor such as melanoma, head and neck, liver or kidney cancer. This material consisted of CD4+ or CD8+ T cells sorted from blood, taken in a trial of the OX40 agonist ivuxolimab. Written as DNA, the CDR3 is TGTGCCAGCAGTTACTCGACACTAGCGGGTGGGACCCAGTACTTC. It specifies CASSYSTLAGGTQYF.